A single sample is the source of the 15 T cell receptor beta chains below, sequenced in a study of cytomegalovirus exposure and HLA in healthy donors. PCR involved 60 Vbeta and 13 Jbeta primers. The protocol was immunoSEQ multiplex PCR, while the TCRdb copy is restricted to in-frame clones and leaves out a portion. The sample includes fewer than 200,000 clones, over 80% seen only once; the top ten take over 1.5%. Sequencing input: PBMCs. The receptors stem from a man in his fifties in good health and CMV-seronegative.

On this clone: Other DNA sequences of this sample code for an identical CDR3. The chain joins TRBV19 to TRBJ1-2; 8 nucleotides match TRBD1. Trimming cost V 5 bases and J 1 base; bases outside gene matches: 6. Germline CDR1 and CDR2: LNHDA and SQIVND (reference sequence). The CDR3 is made up of 15 amino acids. The CDR3 DNA is TGTGCCAGTAGTCCGCGGACAGGGAATAACTATGGCTACACCTTC. It specifies CASSPRTGNNYGYTF.

V and J are TRBV7-9 and TRBJ1-5; D gene uncertain. With 4 bases removed from V and 5 bases from J, the gap between germline ends came to 6 bases. CDR3 size: 12 residues. Germline V gene sequence: CDR1 SEHNR, CDR2 FQNEAQ (reference sequence). The CDR3 DNA reads TGTGCCAGCAGCTCGTCTGATCAGCCCCAGCATTTT. This codes for CASSSSDQPQHF.

The chain recombines TRBV6-1 with TRBJ2-7; no clear D. Germline CDR1 MNHNS, CDR2 SASEGT. The CDR3 extends over 14 amino acids. V dropped 6 bases and J dropped 0 bases, with 12 bases sitting between them. The CDR3 loop is CASRKELSSYEQYF. The CDR3 DNA reads as TGTGCCAGCAGAAAAGAACTATCCTCCTACGAGCAGTACTTC.

This sequence joins TRBV4-2 and TRBJ2-5, with TRBD2 matching 12 bases. The junction had 5 bases not matched to a gene; V was cut back by 4 bases and J by 5 bases. The CDR3 loop spans 15 amino acids. The germline V gene has CDR1 LGHNA and CDR2 YNFKEQ. CDR3 DNA: TGTGCCAGCAGCCCGCTAGCGGGGGGGATCGAGACCCAGTACTTC. This sequence encodes CASSPLAGGIETQYF.

The chain carries TRBV6-6 and TRBJ2-3; a weak D match, TRBD2 (6 bases). CDR1 and CDR2 (germline): MNHNY, SVGAGI (reference sequence). The CDR3 extends over 14 amino acids. V was shortened by 2 bases and J by 4 bases, with 10 bases between the two germline ends. This CDR3 reads CASSYGGASDTQYF. DNA of the CDR3: TGTGCCAGCAGTTACGGCGGGGCTTCAGATACGCAGTATTTT.

The chain couples TRBV2 to TRBJ1-5, with 7 bases that match TRBD1. The CDR3 sequence is 13 residues long. J was trimmed by 3 bases and V by 10 bases; bases with no gene match: 6. CDR1 and CDR2 from the germline V gene are SNHLY and FYNNEI. The CDR3 sequence is CATTGDPNQPQHF. For the CDR3, the DNA is TGTGCCACTACAGGGGACCCCAATCAGCCCCAGCATTTT.

The chain has TRBV28 and TRBJ1-1; no firm D call. V lost 2 bases and J lost 11, with 9 bases in between. Germline CDR1 and CDR2: MDHEN and SYDVKM. The CDR3 has 11 residues. The CDR3 DNA reads TGTGCCAGCAGTTTAACAAGGACTGCTTTCTTT. It translates to CASSLTRTAFF.

This chain joins TRBV9 and TRBJ2-5; the match to TRBD1 covers 8 bases. Judging by the DNA end, TRBJ2-7 fits better; the J call may be wrong. Per the germline V gene, CDR1 is SGDLS and CDR2 is YYNGEE. CDR3 length: 12 amino acids. Here the CDR3 DNA reads TGTGCCAGCAGCGTGGGGACAGGCGAGCAGTACTTC. Protein sequence: CASSVGTGEQYF.

The table lists this clone with a count of one. V gene TRBV7-3 combines with J gene TRBJ2-7; 10 bases agree with TRBD2. Germline V gene lookup returns CDR1 SGHTA and CDR2 FQGTGA. There are 16 residues in the CDR3. V shed 6 bases and J 3 bases; nucleotides not matched to a gene: 11. In DNA form, the CDR3 reads TGTGCCAGCAGTTTAGCTAGCGGGAGAGGGAGCTACGAGCAGTACTTC. Its protein product is CASSLASGRGSYEQYF.

This chain uses TRBV19 with TRBJ2-7, with D perhaps TRBD2 (5 bases). This CDR3 region has 14 residues. CDR1 is LNHDA and CDR2 is SQIVND in the germline V gene (reference sequence). Trimming left V 9 bases short and J 3 bases short, with 18 bases between. The CDR3 region has the DNA TGTGCCAGCTCCCCGGGATATAGAAGCTACGAGCAGTACTTC. As protein: CASSPGYRSYEQYF.

This clone was seen only a few times. V usage is TRBV5-1 and J usage is TRBJ1-2, with 8 bases fitting TRBD1. CDR3 length: 13 amino acids. The germline V gene encodes CDR1 SGHRS and CDR2 YFSETQ. V lost 4 bases to trimming and J lost 5 bases; unmatched junction nucleotides: 4. The CDR3 DNA reads TGCGCCAGCAGCATTACAGGGGGGTATGGCTACACCTTC. Amino acid sequence: CASSITGGYGYTF.

This chain uses TRBV21-1 with TRBJ2-3; the D call TRBD2 from the table was never checked on the DNA. TRBV21-1 is labeled a pseudogene. The CDR3 spans 15 residues. The CDR3 DNA follows: TGTGCCAGCAGCAAAGATCAGCGGGGGGGGGATACGCAGTATTTT. The encoded protein is CASSKDQRGGDTQYF.

Comment on this clone: Mismatch with germline at one junction end may stem from a read error. CDR3 DNA: TGTGCCAGCAGCTTGGGGGGGGGCGGGGGTGAGCGGTTCTTC. Its protein is CASSLGGGGGERFF. The V and J genes are TRBV5-4 and TRBJ2-1, with a tentative D call TRBD2 (7 bases). The germline CDR1 and CDR2 sequences are SGHNT and YYREEE (reference sequence). CDR3 length: 14 amino acids. Full variable domain (missing parts from reference TRBV5-4 and TRBJ2-1): ETGVTQSPTHLIKTRGQQVTLRCSSQSGHNTVSWYQQALGQGPQFIFQYYREEENGRGNFPPRFSGLQFPNYSSELNVNALELDDSALYLCASSLGGGGGERFFGPGTRLTVL.

V is TRBV2 and J is TRBJ1-3, with D unclear. V lost 7 bases and J lost 1, with 8 bases in between. This CDR3 has 13 residues. Germline V gene sequence: CDR1 SNHLY, CDR2 FYNNEI. The CDR3 nucleotides are TGTGCCAGCATCCGGGGATCTGGAAACACCATATATTTT. Translating gives CASIRGSGNTIYF. The variable domain in full, completed from reference TRBV2 and TRBJ1-3, reads EPEVTQTPSHQVTQMGQEVILRCVPISNHLYFYWYRQILGQKVEFLVSFYNNEISEKSEIFDDQFSVERPDGSNFTLKIRSTKLEDSAMYFCASIRGSGNTIYFGEGSWLTVV.

This chain joins TRBV28 and TRBJ2-7; D gene ambiguous. Per germline, CDR1 MDHEN and CDR2 SYDVKM. The germline V and J ends were trimmed by 5 bases and 9 bases, with 17 bases remaining between them. CDR3 length: 13 amino acids. CDR3 region: CASSPSRATWQYF. The DNA for the CDR3 is TGTGCCAGCAGTCCTTCGCGAGCGACTTGGCAGTACTTC. The whole variable domain, filled in from reference TRBV28 and TRBJ2-7, reads DVKVTQSSRYLVKRTGEKVFLECVQDMDHENMFWYRQDPGLGLRLIYFSYDVKMKEKGDIPEGYSVSREKKERFSLILESASTNQTSMYLCASSPSRATWQYFGPGTRLTVT.